Listed below are T cell receptor beta chains from one sample, sequenced in a study of blood T cell repertoires in COVID-19. TCRdb's copy holds only in-frame clones and misses some; the assay was immunoSEQ multiplex PCR. Of around 60,000 clones in the sample, 90% are singletons; the top ten hold 10% to 15%. The sample comprised peripheral blood. Receptor source: a man in his sixties with active COVID-19. The CDR3 runs from the conserved cysteine through the conserved F or W. A D gene is named only where the DNA matches it firmly. The size of a clone is reported for some rows only, either as once, few or many, or as a class for expanded clones.

D gene	V gene	J gene	clone size	CDR3 DNA	CDR3 protein
-	TRBV2	TRBJ1-2	-	TGTGCCAGCAGTCGGGTGGTAGGCTATGGCTACACCTTC	CASSRVVGYGYTF
-	TRBV7-2	TRBJ2-3	-	TGTGCCAGCAGCTTTGGGATCCCCGTGGGGGCTCATACGCAGTATTTT	CASSFGIPVGAHTQYF
TRBD1	TRBV7-2	TRBJ1-1	once	TGTGCCAGCAGCTTAAGACAGGGCAACACTGAAGCTTTCTTT	CASSLRQGNTEAFF
TRBD2	TRBV7-7	TRBJ2-1	-	TGTGCTAGCAGCCTAGCGCGGGGGGGTAACAATGAGCAGTTCTTC	CASSLARGGNNEQFF
-	TRBV28	TRBJ2-7	-	TGTGCCAGCAGTTTATCCAGGGTCCCGAGCTCCTACGAGCAGTACTTC	CASSLSRVPSSYEQYF
TRBD2	TRBV6-2/TRBV6-3	TRBJ2-1	-	TGTGCCAGCAGTCCCCGTCCCCTAGCGGGAGCCTACAATGAGCAGTTCTTC	CASSPRPLAGAYNEQFF
-	TRBV28	TRBJ1-2	-	TGTGCCAGCAGCGAGAGGAGTGGGTATGGCTACACCTTC	CASSERSGYGYTF
-	TRBV27	TRBJ2-2	-	TGTGCCAGCAGTTTTGCCCCAGCGGCTAACACCGGGGAGCTGTTTTTT	CASSFAPAANTGELFF
TRBD2	TRBV5-4	TRBJ2-2	-	TGTGCCAGCAGCGTGACGGGACTAGCGGGAGTAAACACCGGGGAGCTGTTTTTT	CASSVTGLAGVNTGELFF
TRBD2	TRBV27	TRBJ2-7	few	TGTGCCAGCAGTTTAATGTCCAGCGGGGGCTACGAGCAGTACTTC	CASSLMSSGGYEQYF
-	TRBV5-4	TRBJ1-2	-	TGTGCCAGCAGCCGAACTAAACAGGGAAACTATGGCTACACCTTC	CASSRTKQGNYGYTF
-	TRBV5-1	TRBJ2-3	-	TGCGCCAGCAGCTTGGGACACAGCACAGATACGCAGTATTTT	CASSLGHSTDTQYF
TRBD1	TRBV7-7	TRBJ2-5	-	TGTGCTAGCAGTCGAAAACCGGGACAGATACAAGAGACCCAGTACTTC	CASSRKPGQIQETQYF
-	TRBV28	TRBJ2-7	-	TGTGCCAGCAGTCCTACCTACAGGGCGTCCTACGAGCAGTACTTC	CASSPTYRASYEQYF
TRBD2	TRBV5-1	TRBJ2-7	once	TGCGCCAGCAGTAACGGACTAGCGGGAGAAGGGGAGCAGTACTTC	CASSNGLAGEGEQYF
-	TRBV5-1	TRBJ1-2	-	TGCGCCAGCAGCCCACTCACGGGGGGGGGCAATGGCTACACCTTC	CASSPLTGGGNGYTF
-	TRBV5-1	TRBJ2-1	-	TGCGCCAGCAGCCCCGGGAGTGGTACCTACAATGAGCAGTTCTTC	CASSPGSGTYNEQFF
TRBD1	TRBV6-6	TRBJ1-2	-	TGTGCCACCCAATTAGACAGGGCACGCTATGGCTACACCTTC	CATQLDRARYGYTF
-	TRBV5-4	TRBJ1-2	once	TGTGCCAGCAGCTTGGCGGCAGGGGCGGACTATGGCTACACCTTC	CASSLAAGADYGYTF
-	TRBV5-1	TRBJ2-3	-	TGCGCCAGCAGCGGAAGGACAGCCCTTCGCACAGATACGCAGTATTTT	CASSGRTALRTDTQYF
-	TRBV5-1	TRBJ2-5	-	TGCGCCAGCAGCCCCCAGGGTAGAGAGACCCAGTACTTC	CASSPQGRETQYF
-	TRBV5-1	TRBJ1-4	-	TGCGCCAGCGGGATCGGGGAGCTTGGGGAAAAACTGTTTTTT	CASGIGELGEKLFF
TRBD1	TRBV6-5	TRBJ1-6	-	TGTGCCGTCGGCAGGGGGCTCAATTCACCCCTCCACTTT	CAVGRGLNSPLHF
-	TRBV6-5	TRBJ2-5	-	TGTGCCAGCAGTTCGGTTGGGGGGAGGGAGACCCAGTACTTC	CASSSVGGRETQYF